The clone carrying this TCR beta chain was detected only once. The antigen is undetermined. The source of the sample is a study of T cells in Graves' hyperthyroidism and ophthalmopathy. Authors of the study amplified TCR beta CDR3 regions from RNA transcripts. The HTBI primer set was used in a first-round RT-PCR of the TCR CDR3. TCRdb re-called the multiplex PCR reads through MiXCR, storing one row per CDR3 protein. The sample shows approximately 500,000 distinct CDR3 sequences, about 45% of them seen only once. Findings and caveats of the study: The blood repertoire included most of the expanded thyroid clonotypes above 0.001.

Exclusion of a patient resulted from uncontrolled infection, other autoimmune disease, pregnancy or lactation. Between the trimmed V and J ends, which lost 5 bases and 6 bases, there was a span of 11 bases. This CDR3 comprises 12 residues. From germline, CDR1 is SEHNR and CDR2 FQNEAQ (reference sequence). The clonotype was recovered from a woman aged 18-29 years with Graves' hyperthyroidism. The sequenced material came from peripheral blood or thyroid tissue (not recorded which). The rearrangement links TRBV7-9 to TRBJ2-7, with a tentative D call TRBD2 (6 bases). The CDR3 protein is CASSGRTFEQYF. The CDR3 DNA follows: TGTGCCAGCAGCGGGAGGACCTTCGAGCAGTACTTC. The full variable domain, in which reference TRBV7-9 and TRBJ2-7 provide the parts outside the CDR3, is DTGVSQNPRHKITKRGQNVTFRCDPISEHNRLYWYRQTLGQGPEFLTYFQNEAQLEKSRLLSDRFSAERPKGSFSTLEIQRTEQGDSAMYLCASSGRTFEQYFGPGTRLTVT.